These T cell receptor beta chains were read from a single sample in a study of T cells in narcolepsy. TCRdb's copy holds only in-frame clones and misses some; the assay was immunoSEQ multiplex PCR. Here the sample spans tens of thousands of clones, 81% being singletons. The sample was memory (CD45RA-) CD4+ T cells from blood. The source is a human donor in good health. Each CDR3 is given with its conserved first and last residue. Each record gives: J gene, V gene, CDR3 protein.

J: TRBJ2-1; V: TRBV5-1; CDR3: CASSLAGAEYNEQFF
J: TRBJ2-1; V: TRBV27; CDR3: CASTNFGTSGSWEQFF
J: TRBJ1-3; V: TRBV29-1; CDR3: CSVIWSGNTIYF
J: TRBJ2-2; V: TRBV19; CDR3: CASSALGAGELFF
J: TRBJ2-7; V: TRBV25-1; CDR3: CASSPYGADQGEQYF
J: TRBJ1-4; V: TRBV7-9; CDR3: CASSFGGTNEKLFF
J: TRBJ2-7; V: TRBV6-1; CDR3: CAIKEGRAVYEQYF
J: TRBJ1-1; V: TRBV15; CDR3: CATSRYRGRTEAFF
J: TRBJ2-3; V: TRBV13; CDR3: CASSTNLGTTDTQYF
J: TRBJ1-4; V: TRBV19; CDR3: CASSQQGAATNEKLFF
J: TRBJ2-1; V: TRBV19; CDR3: CASRDRDNEQFF
J: TRBJ2-3; V: TRBV5-4; CDR3: CASTLLATDTQYF
J: TRBJ1-3; V: TRBV6-1; CDR3: CASTAGETGNTIYF
J: TRBJ1-6; V: TRBV28; CDR3: CASSTTGTGEGNSPLHF
J: TRBJ1-2; V: TRBV5-1; CDR3: CASSSLEGGYGYTF
J: TRBJ2-1; V: TRBV30; CDR3: CAWSAGTRRFF
J: TRBJ2-5; V: TRBV7-2; CDR3: CASSLGAGGMETQYF
J: TRBJ2-5; V: TRBV12-5; CDR3: CASALGHREETQYF
J: TRBJ1-5; V: TRBV19; CDR3: CASRDGIRQPQHF
J: TRBJ1-2; V: TRBV19; CDR3: CASSEDRNYGYTF
J: TRBJ1-6; V: TRBV30; CDR3: CAFRWRGQEPLHF
J: TRBJ2-3; V: TRBV6-8; CDR3: CASSYSTTDTQYF
J: TRBJ1-2; V: TRBV29-1; CDR3: CSVRTDKDGYGYTF
J: TRBJ1-5; V: TRBV7-8; CDR3: CASSSNQLWGRGQPQHF
J: TRBJ2-1; V: TRBV7-3; CDR3: CASSLTFAGGREQFF
J: TRBJ2-5; V: TRBV30; CDR3: CAWSLGTSGKQETQYF
J: TRBJ1-6; V: TRBV18; CDR3: CASSPGTVDNSPLHF
J: TRBJ2-2; V: TRBV5-1; CDR3: CASSPQTGITTGELFF
J: TRBJ2-5; V: TRBV7-9; CDR3: CASSSGGAAGETQYF
J: TRBJ1-4; V: TRBV6-6; CDR3: CANSYSTRGHEKLFF
J: TRBJ1-3; V: TRBV6-1; CDR3: CASSEVQTSGNTIYF
J: TRBJ2-3; V: TRBV9; CDR3: CASSATTGGSTDTQYF
J: TRBJ1-2; V: TRBV5-1; CDR3: CASSFSIQSSYGYTF
J: TRBJ1-2; V: TRBV11-1; CDR3: CASSLPGQGDIYGYTF
J: TRBJ1-6; V: TRBV7-2; CDR3: CASSPLGRGNSPLHF
J: TRBJ2-2; V: TRBV4-2; CDR3: CASSPLALTGELFF